The rows below give T cell receptor beta chains drawn from one sample of a study of blood T cell repertoires in COVID-19. Data came from immunoSEQ multiplex PCR; TCRdb stores just in-frame clones and leaves some out. Of around 90,000 clones in the sample, roughly 80% were seen once. Sequencing input: peripheral blood. The source of these receptors is a woman in her 70s with active or convalescent COVID-19. The CDR3 runs from the conserved cysteine through the conserved F or W. Each record gives: clone size, J gene, V gene, D gene, CDR3 length, CDR3 protein, CDR3 DNA. A D gene is named only where the DNA matches it firmly. A row's size may be missing; if present it is once, few, many or a size class.

clone_size: -
j_call: TRBJ2-5
v_call: TRBV4-1
d_call: TRBD2
cdr3_length: 18
cdr3_aa: CASSRKGPSGLQEETQYF
cdr3_nt: TGCGCCAGCAGCCGGAAGGGACCTAGCGGGCTGCAAGAAGAGACCCAGTACTTC

clone_size: few
j_call: TRBJ1-1
v_call: TRBV9
d_call: -
cdr3_length: 16
cdr3_aa: CASSVAGGTKNTEAFF
cdr3_nt: TGTGCCAGCAGCGTAGCAGGAGGGACCAAGAACACTGAAGCTTTCTTT

clone_size: -
j_call: TRBJ1-1
v_call: TRBV5-1
d_call: -
cdr3_length: 13
cdr3_aa: CASSLTGNTEAFF
cdr3_nt: TGCGCCAGCAGCTTGACAGGTAACACTGAAGCTTTCTTT

clone_size: -
j_call: TRBJ2-2
v_call: TRBV21-1
d_call: -
cdr3_length: 17
cdr3_aa: CASSKATGGGDTGELFF
cdr3_nt: TGTGCCAGCAGCAAAGCTACCGGGGGGGGAGACACCGGGGAGCTGTTTTTT

clone_size: few
j_call: TRBJ2-7
v_call: TRBV3-1/TRBV3-2
d_call: -
cdr3_length: 14
cdr3_aa: CASSQENFSYEQYF
cdr3_nt: TGTGCCAGCAGCCAGGAGAACTTCTCCTACGAGCAGTACTTC

clone_size: -
j_call: TRBJ1-2
v_call: TRBV9
d_call: -
cdr3_length: 13
cdr3_aa: CASSVSDYGGYTF
cdr3_nt: TGTGCCAGCAGCGTAAGCGATTATGGCGGCTACACCTTC

clone_size: -
j_call: TRBJ1-6
v_call: TRBV10-3
d_call: -
cdr3_length: 17
cdr3_aa: CAISGQATLSYNSPLHF
cdr3_nt: TGTGCCATCAGTGGTCAGGCTACCCTCTCCTATAATTCACCCCTCCACTTT

clone_size: -
j_call: TRBJ1-2
v_call: TRBV29-1
d_call: TRBD1
cdr3_length: 13
cdr3_aa: CSVATGDNYGYTF
cdr3_nt: TGCAGCGTCGCGACAGGGGACAACTATGGCTACACCTTC

clone_size: -
j_call: TRBJ2-2
v_call: TRBV11-3
d_call: TRBD2
cdr3_length: 17
cdr3_aa: CASSLGTSGENTGELFF
cdr3_nt: TGTGCCAGCAGTTTGGGGACTAGCGGAGAGAACACCGGGGAGCTGTTTTTT

clone_size: -
j_call: TRBJ1-1
v_call: TRBV6-4
d_call: TRBD1
cdr3_length: 15
cdr3_aa: CASSDHPTTGTKAFF
cdr3_nt: TGTGCCAGCAGTGACCATCCGACGACAGGGACAAAAGCTTTCTTT

clone_size: -
j_call: TRBJ1-4
v_call: TRBV24-1
d_call: -
cdr3_length: 17
cdr3_aa: CATSDPQTQGKREKLFF
cdr3_nt: TGTGCCACCAGTGATCCACAAACTCAGGGTAAAAGAGAAAAACTGTTTTTT

clone_size: -
j_call: TRBJ2-1
v_call: TRBV5-1
d_call: -
cdr3_length: 14
cdr3_aa: CASSLSVPSDEQFF
cdr3_nt: TGCGCCAGCAGCTTGTCGGTCCCCTCGGATGAGCAGTTCTTC

clone_size: -
j_call: TRBJ2-7
v_call: TRBV9
d_call: TRBD2
cdr3_length: 15
cdr3_aa: CASSATSGGAYEQYF
cdr3_nt: TGTGCCAGCAGCGCTACTAGCGGGGGGGCCTACGAGCAGTACTTC

clone_size: -
j_call: TRBJ2-3
v_call: TRBV19
d_call: -
cdr3_length: 15
cdr3_aa: CASSLRETDTDTQYF
cdr3_nt: TGTGCCAGTAGTCTTCGGGAAACTGACACAGATACGCAGTATTTT

clone_size: -
j_call: TRBJ1-1
v_call: TRBV19
d_call: TRBD1
cdr3_length: 15
cdr3_aa: CASRDRVYSNTEAFF
cdr3_nt: TGTGCCAGTCGGGACAGGGTGTATTCGAACACTGAAGCTTTCTTT

clone_size: -
j_call: TRBJ1-1
v_call: TRBV27
d_call: -
cdr3_length: 14
cdr3_aa: CASSSNQHRAEAFF
cdr3_nt: TGTGCCAGCAGTTCTAATCAGCATCGGGCTGAAGCTTTCTTT

clone_size: -
j_call: TRBJ1-5
v_call: TRBV6-2/TRBV6-3
d_call: TRBD1
cdr3_length: 14
cdr3_aa: CASSRRTGGQPQHF
cdr3_nt: TGTGCCAGCAGTCGCCGGACAGGGGGTCAGCCCCAGCATTTT

clone_size: -
j_call: TRBJ2-5
v_call: TRBV28
d_call: TRBD2
cdr3_length: 13
cdr3_aa: CASSLGGGETQYF
cdr3_nt: TGTGCCAGCAGTTTAGGGGGAGGGGAGACCCAGTACTTC

clone_size: -
j_call: TRBJ2-2
v_call: TRBV5-1
d_call: -
cdr3_length: 14
cdr3_aa: CASSLAADTGELFF
cdr3_nt: TGCGCCAGCAGCTTGGCGGCGGACACCGGGGAGCTGTTTTTT

clone_size: once
j_call: TRBJ1-1
v_call: TRBV29-1
d_call: TRBD1
cdr3_length: 15
cdr3_aa: CSVEAGTGVNTEAFF
cdr3_nt: TGCAGCGTTGAAGCCGGGACAGGAGTTAACACTGAAGCTTTCTTT

clone_size: -
j_call: TRBJ2-3
v_call: TRBV7-2
d_call: TRBD2
cdr3_length: 16
cdr3_aa: CASSLGASGPTDTQYF
cdr3_nt: TGTGCCAGCAGCTTAGGGGCTAGCGGCCCCACAGATACGCAGTATTTT

clone_size: -
j_call: TRBJ1-1
v_call: TRBV28
d_call: -
cdr3_length: 12
cdr3_aa: CASSPNRLEAFF
cdr3_nt: TGTGCCAGCAGTCCAAACAGATTAGAAGCTTTCTTT

clone_size: -
j_call: TRBJ1-6
v_call: TRBV25-1
d_call: -
cdr3_length: 14
cdr3_aa: CASSENNGVTPLHF
cdr3_nt: TGTGCCAGCAGTGAAAACAATGGAGTGACGCCCCTCCACTTT

clone_size: -
j_call: TRBJ1-5
v_call: TRBV19
d_call: -
cdr3_length: 14
cdr3_aa: CASSIRDPNQPQHF
cdr3_nt: TGTGCCAGTAGTATCAGGGATCCCAATCAGCCCCAGCATTTT